Below, 2 T cell receptor beta chains from the same sample are listed, as sequenced in a study of shared clonotypes between healthy human individuals. The table came from immunoSEQ multiplex PCR; TCRdb's copy has only in-frame clones and leaves some out. This sample has about 110,000 clones, with roughly 70% found just once. Sequenced input: memory CD8+ T cells sorted from blood. Subset of the sample: CD45RO+ cells pooled with CCR7-negative TemRA cells. The source is a woman aged 25 to 39 in good health.

This clone was detected a few times. The chain combines TRBV27 with TRBJ1-4; D is uncertain. Germline CDR1 is MNHEY and CDR2 is SMNVEV (reference sequence). The V end was cut by 2 bases, the J end by 8 bases, with 9 bases between. The CDR3 is made up of 13 amino acids. CDR3 loop: CASSLIASEKLFF. CDR3 DNA: TGTGCCAGCAGTTTAATCGCCTCCGAAAAACTGTTTTTT.

This clone was observed a few times. The chain couples TRBV25-1 to TRBJ2-5; 8 bases fit TRBD1. The trim removed 6 bases at V and 2 bases at J, leaving 8 bases unmatched. The CDR3 is made up of 15 amino acids. From germline, CDR1 is MGHDK and CDR2 SYGVNS. The CDR3 region has the DNA TGTGCCAGCAGCGGTGGGACAGGCTCACAAGAGACCCAGTACTTC. It codes for CASSGGTGSQETQYF. Full variable domain (rest looked up from reference TRBV25-1 and TRBJ2-5): EADIYQTPRYLVIGTGKKITLECSQTMGHDKMYWYQQDPGMELHLIHYSYGVNSTEKGDLSSESTVSRIRTEHFPLTLESARPSHTSQYLCASSGGTGSQETQYFGPGTRLLVL.